This T cell receptor (beta chain) was documented in a study of T cells in Graves' hyperthyroidism and ophthalmopathy. Study findings and constraints: A median about 7 months before onset, the model predicted ophthalmopathy.

RNA transcripts gave rise to amplified TCR beta CDR3 regions. TCR CDR3 regions were first amplified by RT-PCR with HTBI primers. MiXCR, applied by TCRdb to the multiplex PCR reads, yields one record per CDR3 protein. Among more than 500,000 distinct CDR3 sequences listed, around 15% were seen once. The V gene's germline CDR1 is DFQATT and CDR2 SNEGSKA (reference sequence). This CDR3 is built from 12 residues. This clonotype was seen more than once but under ten times. Its specificity is not known. The junction shows a germline mismatch at one end, possibly a read error. The specimen was blood. This clonotype was obtained from a woman aged 25 to 39 with Graves' ophthalmopathy. This chain connects TRBV20-1 to TRBJ1-2; the D is unclear. This chain's CDR3 is CSAGDGVIGYTF. The CDR3 DNA sequence: TGCAGTGCTGGAGACGGCGTAATTGGCTACACCTTC.